This T cell receptor beta chain was recorded in a study of graft-versus-host responses after intestinal transplantation. The method was immunoSEQ multiplex PCR; TCRdb's version includes in-frame clones alone and lacks a portion of them. The data show 35,000 to 45,000 clones, 90% to 95% seen once. Germline values: CDR1 LNHDA, CDR2 SQIVND (reference sequence). V was clipped by 2 bases and J by 2 bases, with 13 bases between them. The CDR3 consists of 15 residues. Whole-study results and caveats: GvH clones were identified in recipient marrow, with some first appearing in ileum or blood.

Comments on this clone: Its target is unknown.

The input for sequencing was PBMCs, taken 16 days after intestinal transplant. The source is a human patient who received an intestinal transplant, so some T cells may come from the graft donor. The chain joins TRBV19 to TRBJ2-7; D is possibly TRBD2 (6 bases). The CDR3 DNA reads TGTGCCAGTAGTATAATCCTAGCGCTTACCTACGAGCAGTACTTC. Translation gives CASSIILALTYEQYF.